The subject of this entry is one TCR beta chain. Its antigen is currently not known. Per-base qualities were not stored, and no clone one base away is much larger. This entry is derived from a study of cytomegalovirus exposure and HLA in healthy donors (dated by TCRdb to the late 2010s). Looking at the study overall: An earlier analysis of about 560 of the donors reported 250 to 350 Gb of sequence data and around 110 million unique TCR beta sequences obtained from about 170 million T cells. Among over 350 genotyped donors of the cohort, an average of approximately 240,000 unique TCR beta nucleotide sequences were sequenced per donor, about a sixth of them non-productive. Typing coverage differed by locus: A, B, C, DRB1 and DQB1 were typed in about 620-630 donors, DQA1 in about 560, DPA1 in some 570, and DPB1 in approximately 450. To study patterns of TCR occurrence, a later analysis re-analyzed previously published TCR beta repertoires from 500 to 850 donors and added high-resolution HLA genotyping. The study used immunosequencing to profile the T cell repertoires of several hundred subjects and linked those repertoires to cytomegalovirus serostatus. Donor age, sex, ethnicity and CMV serostatus were compiled alongside the repertoire data. A separate validation cohort of 90 to 150 different subjects was used in addition to the roughly 720-subject first cohort. Both class I and class II loci were covered by HLA typing, at four-digit resolution. Rather than drawing on any new phenotypic data, the later analysis identified candidate immune exposures from TCR beta sequences and the way those sequences occurred across donors. All discovery cohort repertoires had been generated using a single sequencing platform. In a later genetic analysis, genome-wide SNP genotypes for about three fifths of the 666 donors were used, and that subset was treated as a discovery cohort. The study combined high-throughput TCR immunosequencing, statistical association of individual TCRs with disease status, and machine learning to predict cytomegalovirus infection status. Roughly five DR-DQ haplotypes were handled as single units for association and clustering, since linkage in the cohort was strong. To decide whether each TCR beta V gene segment behaved as functional or pseudogenic, an earlier analysis of fewer than 750 of the donors relied on high-throughput TCR beta sequencing. Among the approximately 400 genotyped donors, more than 70% belonged to the genetic ancestry cluster associated with self-reported Caucasian donors. The study aimed to test whether cataloging public T cell receptors could reveal signatures of past pathogen exposure. Around 320 gigabases of sequencing data and around 87 million unique TCR sequences were included in an early release covering around 650 HLA-typed donors. Study-wide findings and limitations: A later genetic analysis associated a missense DCLRE1C variant with V-gene and J-gene trimming of TCR beta chains, and an independent cohort replicated the association. The cohort was sequenced for TCR beta chains only, and without alpha or paired-chain data the features that could be detected were limited. It was suggested by the authors that the approach could potentially be generalized to other disease states and immunological phenotypes. Assigning TCR associations to individual alleles was difficult when HLA alleles, especially DR and DQ, strongly co-occurred. Linkage disequilibrium might explain the correlated functional status among segregating V segments, but an unknown experimental factor could not be excluded. A few of the identified cytomegalovirus-associated TCR beta chains were confirmed in vitro to be specific for cytomegalovirus antigens. At a false discovery rate of 0.05, a later analysis linked around 17,000 TCR beta sequences to specific HLA alleles. According to a later analysis, TCR association rates differed among HLA loci, with DRB1 alleles showing the most associated TCRs and HLA-C alleles showing the fewest. A cluster of highly shared sequence variants was judged likely to represent a technical artifact of the sequencing pipeline. A further reported finding was that TCR beta sequences accurately predicted the HLA-A and HLA-B alleles for most subjects in the first cohort. According to a later analysis, most CMV-associated TCR beta chains appeared to be HLA-restricted, and the HLA associations seemed to be driven largely by CMV exposure. In a later genetic analysis, fewer N-insertions in productive TCRs were reported among donors in an Asian-associated ancestry cluster than the approximately 710-donor mean. While some public TCRs were present in many individuals, most TCR sequences turned up only very rarely across donors. Because HLA typing was unavailable for some donors at each locus, only the typed subset was used in association tests. Broadly in line with IMGT annotations, most TCR beta V segments showed up in productive rearrangements about 90% or about 30% of the time in an earlier analysis of a few hundred of the donors. In the study, around 150 TCR beta chains were listed as associated with cytomegalovirus. Several of the top co-occurrence clusters appeared to be linked to parvovirus B19, influenza, CMV and Epstein-Barr virus, according to a later analysis. Sequencing depth was assumed to be roughly uniform across donors in the presence/absence analyses, though that assumption may not hold. CMV serostatus was the only immune exposure information available for the cohort. Because the 87-base-pair reads could not distinguish some IMGT-functional V segments, including TRBV6-2 and TRBV6-3, those segments were excluded. The classifier was reported to diagnose cytomegalovirus status with high specificity and sensitivity in both the original and validation cohorts. Compared with equally common non-associated chains, HLA-associated TCR beta chains in a later analysis were more clonally expanded and had lower generation probabilities. Because counts were too low, seventeen rarely observed V segments, including chromosome 9 orphons, were excluded from the earlier analysis of 587 of the donors.

Receptors were amplified or captured by the immunoSEQ multiplex PCR assay. For the multiplex PCR, a mixture combining 60 forward primers for TCR Vbeta segments and 13 reverse primers for TCR Jbeta segments was used. The CDR3 region of rearranged TCR beta genes was amplified from genomic DNA by a multiplex PCR assay. Amplified TCR beta libraries were sequenced as 87-base-pair reads on the Illumina HiSeq System. The original methods were these. A later analysis tallied 75 million to 85 million unique TCR beta chains across the 550 to 850 repertoires, and around 9.9 million of those chains were shared by two or more donors. Raw reads were error-corrected and collapsed into unique sequences with a nearest-neighbor algorithm that merged closely related sequences to remove PCR and sequencing errors. CDR3 sequences were aligned to IMGT reference sequences to assign V, D and J gene segments. For a sequence to be retained, a match of at least six nucleotides to both a V gene segment and a J gene segment was required. Rearrangements were called productive when the CDR3 lacked stop codons and stayed in frame with V and J; all others were non-productive. CDR3 was defined by IMGT convention, running from the second conserved V-encoded cysteine to the conserved J-encoded phenylalanine. The earlier analysis of some 550 of the donors excluded any sequence lacking an unambiguous match to a single V gene segment. In an earlier analysis of more than 500 of the donors, a V segment was called functional when productive rearrangements were above 56.7%, and segregating when the standard deviation between donors exceeded 5%. A statistical classification framework was built to diagnose cytomegalovirus status from the catalog of TCR beta chain sequences. In a later analysis, V and J genes were assigned by comparing TCR nucleotide sequences against IMGT/GENE-DB human TR gene sequences. A later analysis assigned CDR3 sequences and most-parsimonious VDJ recombination scenarios with the TCRdist pipeline. In a later analysis, every TCR beta chain was defined by the combination of its CDR3 amino acid sequence and its V-gene family, and reads without a unique V-gene family were dropped. As a way to deal with suspected cross-contamination and a sequencing artifact, a later analysis dropped under 600 nucleotide sequences that were highly shared and had low generation probability. A later analysis calculated a clonal expansion index for each public chain from normalized within-repertoire ranks of inferred template counts. In a later analysis, generation probabilities were computed using a VDJ recombination model fitted to out-of-frame rearrangements, and the results were checked against IGoR. A later analysis scored TCR-TCR, TCR-HLA and TCR-CMV co-occurrence with hypergeometric tests, applying a repertoire-size bias correction to TCR pairs. In a later analysis, false discovery rates were estimated by permuting HLA or CMV assignments 20 times. In a later analysis, co-occurring TCRs were grouped using DBSCAN, and TCRdist sequence similarity was added for clustering within HLA-allele-positive subsets. Co-occurrence clustering excluded repertoires with fewer than 30,000 or more than 120,000 public chains, plus five with anomalous nucleotide sharing. TCRdb's version of the immuneACCESS table is confined to in-frame rearrangements and falls short of the full clone set. An unresolved V gene accounts for under half of the shortfall where checked; the remainder is of unknown origin. D and trimming were read from the DNA, whereas the V and J calls and clone size are those reported in that table. The sample profile shows about 200,000 clones; 86% of them were found once. The top ten constitute around 0.3% of the sample.

The cohort comprised fewer than 700 healthy bone marrow donors. At the time of sampling, all cohort members were nominally healthy, though unrecorded immune exposures were likely present. The donor was CMV seronegative and belonged to the group of 350 or so seronegative cohort members. Each donor provided a peripheral blood sample, and peripheral blood mononuclear cells were used for TCR beta sequencing. Genomic DNA extraction from the blood cell samples was performed with the Qiagen DNeasy Blood Extraction Kit. As encoded in the germline V gene, CDR1 is SGHAT while CDR2 is FQNNGV. From the cysteine up to the phenylalanine, the CDR3 has a length of 13 residues. Only the CDR3 DNA is retained, 39 bases long and in frame from the first base. Trimming removed 5 bases from V and 9 bases from J, leaving 14 bases between the germline ends.

The TCR originated in a woman between 25 and 40 years old in good health and CMV-seronegative. This chain joins TRBV11-2 to TRBJ1-5, with the D gene not confidently named. The specimen was PBMCs. The encoded CDR3 is CASSPGPSVPQHF. At the DNA level, the sequence is TGTGCCAGCAGCCCGGGTCCCTCCGTGCCCCAGCATTTT.